This T cell receptor beta chain stems from a study of T-cell reconstitution after alpha-beta-depleted transplantation in children. Library preparation (for TCRbeta) was performed with unique molecular identifiers. TCRdb analysed the PCR reads with MiXCR anew, one entry per CDR3 protein. Seen here are more than 120,000 distinct CDR3 sequences, 8.8% observed once, and the top ten hold approximately 18%. Study-level results: It was reported that alpha-beta T cells came from several hundred expanded graft clones (about two months after transplant). Recipient T cells and thymic progenitors that survived were the source of the high TCRbeta diversity seen at day 60 in some patients. From newly produced T cells came most of the T-cell counts and diversity one year after transplant.

A word on this clonotype: Its antigen is unknown. The missing conserved phenylalanine or tryptophan at the end of this CDR3 makes a read error likely.

Trimming shortened V by 4 bases and J by 4 bases, and 22 bases separated the two germline ends. The CDR3 spans 17 residues. The germline gives CDR1 SGHRS, CDR2 YFSETQ. V gene TRBV5-1 combines with J gene TRBJ2-3; D is uncertain. The source of this sequence is a female patient aged 2-15 years who had a stem cell transplant for congenital amegakaryocytic thrombocytopenia, so the T cells may come from the graft donor. The starting material was PBMCs, mostly from graft donor cells, obtained 180 days after TCRalphabeta/CD19-depleted stem cell transplant. The CDR3 protein is CASSTLRPYTAPDTQYS. Written as DNA, the CDR3 is TGCGCCAGCAGCACGCTCCGGCCCTACACGGCCCCAGATACGCAGTATTCT.